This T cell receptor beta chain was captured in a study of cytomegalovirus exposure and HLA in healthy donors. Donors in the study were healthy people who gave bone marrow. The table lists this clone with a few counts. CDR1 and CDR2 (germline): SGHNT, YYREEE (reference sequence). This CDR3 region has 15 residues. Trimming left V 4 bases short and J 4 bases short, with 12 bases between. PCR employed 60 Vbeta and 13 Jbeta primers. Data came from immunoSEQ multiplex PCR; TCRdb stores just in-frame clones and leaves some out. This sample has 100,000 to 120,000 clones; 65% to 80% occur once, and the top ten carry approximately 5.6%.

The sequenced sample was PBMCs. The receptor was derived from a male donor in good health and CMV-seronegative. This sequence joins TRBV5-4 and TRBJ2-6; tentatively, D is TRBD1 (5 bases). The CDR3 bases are TGTGCCAGCAGCAGAACAGGAACCGGGGCCAACGTCCTGACTTTC. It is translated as CASSRTGTGANVLTF.